The 15 T cell receptor beta chains presented below share a single source sample, sequenced in a study of blood T cell repertoires in COVID-19. Produced via immunoSEQ multiplex PCR; TCRdb's table is partial and in-frame only. The table shows over 250,000 clones, with around three quarters occurring only once. The sequencing input was peripheral blood. These receptors all stem from a woman older than 75 with acute or convalescent COVID-19.

This clone appeared once. The rearrangement uses TRBV3-1 (or the pseudogene TRBV3-2) and TRBJ2-2, with 8 bases aligning to TRBD2. The germline V gene has CDR1 LGHDT and CDR2 YNNKEL (reference sequence). This CDR3 comprises 14 residues. Trimming cost V 2 bases and J 8 bases; bases outside gene matches: 4. CDR3 sequence reads: CASSQRGLAGELFF. The CDR3 nucleotides are TGTGCCAGCAGCCAAAGAGGACTAGCTGGGGAGCTGTTTTTT.

This clone turned up a few times. V gene TRBV7-9 combines with J gene TRBJ1-4; possible D gene TRBD1, 6 bases. Trimming pared 1 base from V and 0 bases from J, leaving 9 bases between. The CDR3 length is 16 residues. In germline, CDR1 is SEHNR, CDR2 FQNEAQ (reference sequence). Here the CDR3 DNA reads TGTGCCAGCAGCTTAGGGCGGACAGCAACTAATGAAAAACTGTTTTTT. Its translation is CASSLGRTATNEKLFF.

CDR3 loop: CASSLEGQGSPDYGYTF. As DNA, the CDR3 is TGTGCCAGCAGCTTGGAGGGACAGGGGTCCCCTGACTATGGCTACACCTTC. V gene TRBV11-2 combines with J gene TRBJ1-2, with TRBD1 identical over 10 bases. Germline trimming cut 3 bases from V and 3 bases from J; bases unmatched to any gene: 10. Germline V gene data show CDR1 as SGHAT and CDR2 as FQNNGV. This CDR3 has 17 amino acids.

CDR3 nucleotide sequence: TGTGCCAGCACCCGACGGCGGTACATGAACACTGAAGCTTTCTTT. This codes for CASTRRRYMNTEAFF. This chain connects TRBV6-5 to TRBJ1-1; no firm D call. Trimming took 7 bases from V and 0 from J, leaving 15 bases between them. The length of the CDR3 is 15 residues. Germline V CDR1 and CDR2: MNHEY, SVGAGI.

The chain employs TRBV20-1 and TRBJ2-7; D is unclear. Deletions cut 3 bases from V and 1 base from J, with 13 bases between. CDR1 is DFQATT and CDR2 is SNEGSKA in the germline V gene (reference sequence). CDR3 size: 14 residues. The CDR3 coding sequence is TGCAGTGCTAGTCCGGCAGACAATTCCTACGAGCAGTACTTC. Translation: CSASPADNSYEQYF.

V is TRBV5-4 and J is TRBJ1-2; D is ambiguous. CDR3 size: 14 residues. The ends were cut back, 0 bases at V and 1 base at J, with 7 bases in the middle. CDR1 is SGHNT, CDR2 YYREEE, per germline (reference sequence). For the CDR3, the DNA is TGTGCCAGCAGCTTGGAGCAGGTTAACTATGGCTACACCTTC. This codes for CASSLEQVNYGYTF.

This clone was recorded many times. In the same sample, other DNA sequences code for this CDR3. The chain recombines TRBV19 with TRBJ1-5, with 7 bases identical to TRBD1. The germline CDR1 and CDR2 sequences are LNHDA and SQIVND (reference sequence). The CDR3 is made up of 15 amino acids. The trim removed 6 bases at V and 4 bases at J, leaving 9 bases unmatched. The CDR3: CASRDRQGLNQPQHF. As DNA, the CDR3 is TGTGCCAGTAGAGACCGACAGGGATTAAATCAGCCCCAGCATTTT. Complete variable domain (other parts from reference TRBV19 and TRBJ1-5): DGGITQSPKYLFRKEGQNVTLSCEQNLNHDAMYWYRQDPGQGLRLIYYSQIVNDFQKGDIAEGYSVSREKKESFPLTVTSAQKNPTAFYLCASRDRQGLNQPQHFGDGTRLSIL.

This clone has only a few counts. The genes are TRBV4-2 and TRBJ2-1; TRBD2 agrees at 13 bases. The ends lost 0 bases at V and 1 base at J; junction bases unmatched: 9. Germline assignment: CDR1 LGHNA and CDR2 YNFKEQ. The CDR3 is 20 amino acids. CDR3 in DNA: TGTGCCAGCAGCCAAGAATCCCCGGGACTAGCGGGAAGTTCCTACAATGAGCAGTTCTTC. It yields the protein CASSQESPGLAGSSYNEQFF.

The rearrangement links TRBV6-5 to TRBJ2-7, with D perhaps TRBD1 (6 bases). This CDR3 contains 13 residues. Trimming shortened V by 5 bases and J by 2 bases, and 10 bases separated the two germline ends. Germline V lookup: CDR1 MNHEY, CDR2 SVGAGI. The CDR3 DNA reads TGTGCCAGCAGTCAGGGGTCGGCCTACGAGCAGTACTTC. As protein: CASSQGSAYEQYF.

J is TRBJ1-5 and V is TRBV2; 7 positions match TRBD1. The CDR3 contains 13 residues. In germline, CDR1 is SNHLY, CDR2 FYNNEI. V lost 6 bases to trimming and J lost 3 bases; unmatched junction nucleotides: 2. DNA for the CDR3: TGTGCCAGCAGGACAGGGCCCAATCAGCCCCAGCATTTT. As protein: CASRTGPNQPQHF.

The chain joins TRBV7-3 to TRBJ2-6; TRBD1 matches at 12 bases. With 5 bases clipped from V and 1 base from J, the junction kept 15 bases outside the gene matches. Germline CDR1 SGHTA, CDR2 FQGTGA. The CDR3 covers 21 residues. CDR3 DNA sequence: TGTGCCAGCAGCCCACAAGGAGGAGGGGACAGGGGGCGATCTGGGGCCAACGTCCTGACTTTC. Its translation is CASSPQGGGDRGRSGANVLTF. The whole variable domain, remainder taken from reference TRBV7-3 and TRBJ2-6, is GAGVSQTPSNKVTEKGKYVELRCDPISGHTALYWYRQSLGQGPEFLIYFQGTGAADDSGLPNDRFFAVRPEGSVSTLKIQRTERGDSAVYLCASSPQGGGDRGRSGANVLTFGAGSRLTVL.

This chain links TRBV19 with TRBJ2-2, with 9 bases lining up with TRBD2. Germline trimming cut 1 base from V and 2 bases from J; bases unmatched to any gene: 5. The CDR3 loop spans 17 amino acids. Germline V gene data show CDR1 as LNHDA and CDR2 as SQIVND (reference sequence). The CDR3 DNA is TGTGCCAGTAGTATAGCCCGGGGACTAGCCAACACCGGGGAGCTGTTTTTT. Its protein product is CASSIARGLANTGELFF.

This clone was counted only a few times. The chain combines TRBV2 with TRBJ1-3; D is uncertain. The CDR3 is made up of 12 amino acids. Germline CDR1 SNHLY, CDR2 FYNNEI. Trimming left V 8 bases short and J 0 bases short, with 5 bases between. The CDR3 nucleotides read TGTGCCAGCCACAGCTCTGGAAACACCATATATTTT. Its protein is CASHSSGNTIYF.

The chain employs TRBV7-9 and TRBJ1-6, with 7 bases that match TRBD1. V was pared by 0 bases and J by 5 bases, with 1 base of the junction left unmatched. Germline loops: CDR1 SEHNR, CDR2 FQNEAQ (reference sequence). The CDR3 runs 15 residues. The CDR3 is CASSLAGQNNSPLHF. The CDR3 DNA follows: TGTGCCAGCAGCTTAGCGGGACAGAATAATTCACCCCTCCACTTT.

The chain employs TRBV7-2 and TRBJ1-1; 11 bases are shared with TRBD1. CDR3 size: 14 residues. CDR1 is SGHTA and CDR2 is FQGNSA in the germline V gene. The junction had 4 bases not matched to a gene; V was cut back by 5 bases and J by 5 bases. For the CDR3, the DNA is TGTGCCAGCAGCCCAGGGGACAGGGGGACTGAAGCTTTCTTT. Translated: CASSPGDRGTEAFF.